This TCR beta chain was profiled in a study of blood T cell repertoires in COVID-19. On the study more broadly: Samples came from the United States, Italy and Spain, spanning acute and convalescent COVID-19. T cells, B-cell-depleted T cells, or PBMCs supplied cDNA or gDNA.

The authors' processing: Using reference gene primer amplification, nucleated cell counts were estimated. Clones were read by immunoSEQ multiplex PCR, and TCRdb kept only the in-frame ones, dropping some. That table gives V, J and clone size, and the DNA gave D and trimming. This sample yields some 400,000 clones, of which almost 90% are seen a single time; around 7% belongs to the top ten. Per the germline V gene, CDR1 is SGDLS and CDR2 is YYNGEE. The CDR3 sequence is 14 residues long. V was clipped by 2 bases and J by 2 bases, with 8 bases between them. The chain uses TRBV9 and TRBJ2-1; the D is unclear. Input material: peripheral blood. This clonotype originated in a man aged 18 to 35 with active or convalescent COVID-19. The chain's CDR3 is CASSVTPAYNEQFF. The CDR3 nucleotides read TGTGCCAGCAGCGTTACTCCCGCCTACAATGAGCAGTTCTTC.